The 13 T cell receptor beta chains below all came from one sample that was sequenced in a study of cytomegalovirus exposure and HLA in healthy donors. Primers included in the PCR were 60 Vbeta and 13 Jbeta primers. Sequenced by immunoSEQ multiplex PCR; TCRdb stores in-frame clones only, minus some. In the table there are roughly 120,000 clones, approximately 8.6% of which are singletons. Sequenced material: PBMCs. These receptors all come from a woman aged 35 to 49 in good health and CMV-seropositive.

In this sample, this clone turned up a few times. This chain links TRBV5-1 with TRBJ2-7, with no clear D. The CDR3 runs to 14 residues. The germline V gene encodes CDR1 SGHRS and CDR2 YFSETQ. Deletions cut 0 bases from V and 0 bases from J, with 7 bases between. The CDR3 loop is CASSLVTPSYEQYF. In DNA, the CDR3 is TGCGCCAGCAGCTTGGTGACTCCCTCCTACGAGCAGTACTTC.

CDR3 in DNA: TGTGCCAGCAGTTACCCCAACTCGACAGACGACACTGAAGCTTTCTTT. Its protein product is CASSYPNSTDDTEAFF. V gene TRBV6-5 combines with J gene TRBJ1-1; weak D call: TRBD1 (5 bases). Trimming removed 2 bases from V and 3 bases from J, with 16 bases in between. The CDR3 length is 16 residues. Germline CDR1 is MNHEY and CDR2 is SVGAGI.

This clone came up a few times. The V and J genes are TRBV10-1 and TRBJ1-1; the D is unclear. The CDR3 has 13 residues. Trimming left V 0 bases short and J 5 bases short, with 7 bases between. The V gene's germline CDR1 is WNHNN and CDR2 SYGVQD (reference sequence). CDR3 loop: CASSESLRTEAFF. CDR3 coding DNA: TGCGCCAGCAGTGAGTCCTTACGGACTGAAGCTTTCTTT.

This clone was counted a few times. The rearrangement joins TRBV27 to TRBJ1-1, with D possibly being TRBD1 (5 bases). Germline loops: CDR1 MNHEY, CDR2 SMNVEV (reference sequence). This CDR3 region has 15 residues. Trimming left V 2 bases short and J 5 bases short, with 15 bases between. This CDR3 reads CASSLQGGIWTEAFF. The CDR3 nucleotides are TGTGCCAGCAGTTTACAGGGAGGGATTTGGACTGAAGCTTTCTTT.

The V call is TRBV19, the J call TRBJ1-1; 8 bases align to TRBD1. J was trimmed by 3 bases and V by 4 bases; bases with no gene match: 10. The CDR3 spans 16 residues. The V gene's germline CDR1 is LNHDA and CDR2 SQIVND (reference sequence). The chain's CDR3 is CASSTNGQGADTEAFF. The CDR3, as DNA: TGTGCCAGTAGTACCAACGGACAGGGAGCGGACACTGAAGCTTTCTTT.

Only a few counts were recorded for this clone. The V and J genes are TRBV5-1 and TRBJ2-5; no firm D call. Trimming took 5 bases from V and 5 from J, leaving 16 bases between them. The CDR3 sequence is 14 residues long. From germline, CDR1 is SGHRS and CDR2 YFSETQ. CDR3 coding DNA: TGCGCCAGCAGTCTCAACAGTCAGTCGGAGACCCAGTACTTC. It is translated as CASSLNSQSETQYF.

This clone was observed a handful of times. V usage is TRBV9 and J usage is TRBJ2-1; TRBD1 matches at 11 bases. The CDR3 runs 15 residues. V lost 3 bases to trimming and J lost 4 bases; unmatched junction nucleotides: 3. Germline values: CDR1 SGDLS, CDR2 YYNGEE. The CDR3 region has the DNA TGTGCCAGCAGCGGCAGGGACAGGGGGTACAATGAGCAGTTCTTC. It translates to CASSGRDRGYNEQFF.

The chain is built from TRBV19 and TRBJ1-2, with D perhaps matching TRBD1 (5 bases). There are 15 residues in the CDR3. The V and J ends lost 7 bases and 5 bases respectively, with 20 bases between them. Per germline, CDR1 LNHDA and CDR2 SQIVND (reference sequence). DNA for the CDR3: TGTGCCAGTATTAAGACAGCTCGAAAACCATATGGCTACACCTTC. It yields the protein CASIKTARKPYGYTF.

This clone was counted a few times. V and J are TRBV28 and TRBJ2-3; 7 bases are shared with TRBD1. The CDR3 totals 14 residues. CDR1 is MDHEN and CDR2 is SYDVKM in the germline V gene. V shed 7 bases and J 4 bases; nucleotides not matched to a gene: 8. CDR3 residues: CASTPQGQADTQYF. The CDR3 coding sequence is TGTGCCAGCACCCCACAGGGGCAAGCAGATACGCAGTATTTT.

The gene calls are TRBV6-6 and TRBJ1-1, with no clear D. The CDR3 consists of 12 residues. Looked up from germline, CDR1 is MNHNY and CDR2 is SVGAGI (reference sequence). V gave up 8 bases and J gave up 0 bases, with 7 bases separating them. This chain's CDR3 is CASWALNTEAFF. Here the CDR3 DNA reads TGTGCCAGCTGGGCCCTGAACACTGAAGCTTTCTTT.

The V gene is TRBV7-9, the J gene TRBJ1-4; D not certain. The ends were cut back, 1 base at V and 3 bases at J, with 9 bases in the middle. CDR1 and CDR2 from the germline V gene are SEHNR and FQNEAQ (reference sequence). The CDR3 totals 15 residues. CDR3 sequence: CASSLVAGSNEKLFF. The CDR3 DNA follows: TGTGCCAGCAGCTTAGTCGCAGGTTCTAATGAAAAACTGTTTTTT.

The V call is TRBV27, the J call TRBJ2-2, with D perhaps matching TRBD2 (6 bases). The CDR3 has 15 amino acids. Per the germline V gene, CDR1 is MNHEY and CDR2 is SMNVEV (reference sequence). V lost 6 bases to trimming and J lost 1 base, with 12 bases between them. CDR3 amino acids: CASRSRGGNTGELFF. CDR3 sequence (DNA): TGTGCCAGCAGAAGCCGGGGAGGGAACACCGGGGAGCTGTTTTTT.

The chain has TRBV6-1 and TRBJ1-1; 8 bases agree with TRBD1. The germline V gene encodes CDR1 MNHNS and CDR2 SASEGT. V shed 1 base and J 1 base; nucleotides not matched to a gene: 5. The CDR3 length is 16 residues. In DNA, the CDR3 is TGTGCCAGCAGTGAAGGCCTACAGGGGGAGAACACTGAAGCTTTCTTT. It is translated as CASSEGLQGENTEAFF.